This section outlines one T cell receptor (beta chain) sequence together with its context. Antigen specificity is unknown. The data belong to a study of CD8+ T cells in alopecia areata. Study-wide background: Treated patients were given 5 to 10 mg oral tofacitinib twice daily. The tofacitinib course ran for 6 to 18 months and was followed by 6 months off drug. Study-wide results and limits: Scalp repertoires also include resident alphabeta T cells from normal skin. It was less clear whether patients shared TCRs than it was in mice, possibly because of HLA.

CDR1 is MNHEY, CDR2 SVGAGI, per germline. V dropped 7 bases and J dropped 3 bases, with 19 bases sitting between them. The CDR3 covers 15 residues. Collected material from alopecia areata patients comprised lesional scalp punch biopsies and peripheral blood. RNA was extracted and reverse transcribed into cDNA as the sequencing template. Sequenced by immunoSEQ multiplex PCR; TCRdb stores in-frame clones only, minus some. The repertoire includes under 15,000 clones, around 60% of them detected once, and 13% to 15% sits in the top ten. V is TRBV6-5 and J is TRBJ2-7; D is unresolved. Sequenced: skin. This clonotype originated in a human donor with alopecia areata. DNA of the CDR3: TGTGCCAGCAACGTAGAGAGGACGGACGACTACGAGCAGTACTTC. This gives the protein CASNVERTDDYEQYF.